The 23 T cell receptor beta chains reported below all come from one sample, sequenced in a study of T cells after yellow fever vaccination. TCRdb ran MiXCR on the 5' RACE reads and lists one entry per CDR3 protein. The data show some 220,000 distinct CDR3 sequences, with less than 3.5% seen just once and around 3.3% held by the top ten. This specimen was CD4+ T cells sorted from PBMCs, taken 10 days after the yellow fever booster vaccination. The source of these receptors is a man between 18 and 29 years old who received the YFV17D yellow fever vaccine.

This clonotype has just a few counts. This chain uses TRBV7-3 with TRBJ2-5; D ambiguous. The CDR3 is 15 amino acids. Trimming removed 3 bases from V and 2 bases from J, with 13 bases in between. CDR1 SGHTA and CDR2 FQGTGA come from the germline V gene. The CDR3 DNA reads TGTGCCAGCAGCTTGGGCAGGCAATATCAAGAGACCCAGTACTTC. Amino acid sequence: CASSLGRQYQETQYF.

This clonotype was observed at least ten times. The rearrangement links TRBV12-3 or TRBV12-4 to TRBJ2-5, with D possibly matching TRBD1 (6 bases). The germline V and J ends were trimmed by 5 bases and 2 bases, with 18 bases remaining between them. CDR3 length equals 16 residues. The CDR3 reads CASSLNRVEWQETQYF. CDR3 DNA: TGTGCCAGCAGTCTTAACAGGGTGGAGTGGCAAGAGACCCAGTACTTC.

This clonotype has more than one count but fewer than ten. V is TRBV7-9 and J is TRBJ1-4; D remains ambiguous. The germline CDR1 and CDR2 sequences are SEHNR and FQNEAQ (reference sequence). There are 14 residues in the CDR3. V lost 5 bases to trimming and J lost 6 bases, with 13 bases between them. CDR3 nucleotide sequence: TGTGCCAGCAGCGTACAAGGCGGGGATGAAAAACTGTTTTTT. Protein: CASSVQGGDEKLFF. Drawing the rest from reference TRBV7-9 and TRBJ1-4, the complete variable domain is DTGVSQNPRHKITKRGQNVTFRCDPISEHNRLYWYRQTLGQGPEFLTYFQNEAQLEKSRLLSDRFSAERPKGSFSTLEIQRTEQGDSAMYLCASSVQGGDEKLFFGSGTQLSVL.

This sequence joins TRBV11-2 and TRBJ2-5; 7 nucleotides align to TRBD1. CDR1 is SGHAT and CDR2 is FQNNGV in the germline V gene. The CDR3 loop spans 13 amino acids. With V trimmed by 8 bases and J by 4 bases, 7 bases remained unmatched. CDR3 sequence (DNA): TGTGCCAGCGCGCCGGGACAGAGAGAGACCCAGTACTTC. This encodes CASAPGQRETQYF. The whole variable domain, remainder taken from reference TRBV11-2 and TRBJ2-5, is EAGVAQSPRYKIIEKRQSVAFWCNPISGHATLYWYQQILGQGPKLLIQFQNNGVVDDSQLPKDRFSAERLKGVDSTLKIQPAKLEDSAVYLCASAPGQRETQYFGPGTRLLVL.

This clonotype was counted only a few times. V is TRBV7-8 and J is TRBJ1-4, with D tentatively TRBD1 (5 bases). V was clipped by 4 bases and J by 4 bases, with 10 bases between them. Germline loops: CDR1 SGHVS, CDR2 FQNEAQ. The length of the CDR3 is 14 residues. In DNA, the CDR3 is TGTGCCAGCAGCTATCAGGGCGGTAATGAAAAACTGTTTTTT. Its protein is CASSYQGGNEKLFF.

This clonotype appeared a few times. V usage is TRBV20-1 and J usage is TRBJ1-5, with 9 bases fitting TRBD1. With 1 base clipped from V and 5 bases from J, the junction kept 0 bases outside the gene matches. CDR1 is DFQATT, CDR2 SNEGSKA, per germline (reference sequence). This CDR3 is 13 amino acids long. This chain's CDR3 is CSARGTGDQPQHF. As DNA, the CDR3 is TGCAGTGCTAGAGGGACAGGGGATCAGCCCCAGCATTTT.

V usage is TRBV29-1 and J usage is TRBJ2-3; D is uncertain. The V gene's germline CDR1 is SQVTM and CDR2 ANQGSEA. V shed 6 bases and J shed 4 bases, with 11 bases lying between them. The length of the CDR3 is 12 residues. The CDR3 reads CSVPLGSDTQYF. DNA of the CDR3: TGCAGCGTCCCCCTAGGGTCAGATACGCAGTATTTT.

The J gene is TRBJ2-3, the V gene TRBV20-1, with 7 bases matching TRBD1. The J segment lost 3 bases and the V segment lost 3 bases, leaving 6 bases of the junction unmatched. The germline CDR1 and CDR2 sequences are DFQATT and SNEGSKA (reference sequence). The CDR3 contains 14 residues. This CDR3 reads CSASTQGVTDTQYF. The DNA for the CDR3 is TGCAGTGCTAGTACCCAGGGGGTAACAGATACGCAGTATTTT.

This clonotype was seen many times. V is TRBV25-1 and J is TRBJ2-1, with D maybe TRBD1 (5 bases). V dropped 4 bases and J dropped 7 bases, with 20 bases sitting between them. This CDR3 is 16 amino acids long. Germline V lookup: CDR1 MGHDK, CDR2 SYGVNS. The CDR3 DNA reads TGTGCCAGCAGTGGCTGGCAGGGCGGAGAAAGGAATGAGCAGTTCTTC. Its protein product is CASSGWQGGERNEQFF.

There are many counts of this clonotype. V gene TRBV5-1 combines with J gene TRBJ2-2; D could derive from TRBD1 or TRBD2 (5 bases each). V was pared by 4 bases and J by 0 bases, with 10 bases between. This CDR3 comprises 15 residues. CDR1 is SGHRS and CDR2 is YFSETQ in the germline V gene. The CDR3 is CASSIQGPNTGELFF. For the CDR3, the DNA is TGCGCCAGCAGCATCCAGGGACCGAACACCGGGGAGCTGTTTTTT. Looking up the rest from reference TRBV5-1 and TRBJ2-2 gives the full variable domain: KAGVTQTPRYLIKTRGQQVTLSCSPISGHRSVSWYQQTPGQGLQFLFEYFSETQRNKGNFPGRFSGRQFSNSRSEMNVSTLELGDSALYLCASSIQGPNTGELFFGEGSRLTVL.

The chain is built from TRBV5-1 and TRBJ2-5, with 8 bases aligning to TRBD1. The germline V gene encodes CDR1 SGHRS and CDR2 YFSETQ. V dropped 4 bases and J dropped 5; count of bases not matched to a gene: 13. The CDR3 runs to 16 residues. CDR3 coding DNA: TGCGCCAGCAGCCAAGGCGGACAGGGCCCCCGGGAGACCCAGTACTTC. Amino acids: CASSQGGQGPRETQYF.

This clonotype was counted a few times. The rearrangement links TRBV5-6 to TRBJ2-6; D may be TRBD1 or TRBD2 (5 bases each). The CDR3 loop spans 15 amino acids. Germline CDR1 SGHDT, CDR2 YYEEEE. The ends were cut back, 3 bases at V and 3 bases at J, with 10 bases in the middle. CDR3 sequence reads: CASSYGAGGANVLTF. DNA of the CDR3: TGTGCCAGCAGCTACGGGGCGGGTGGGGCCAACGTCCTGACTTTC.

In its sample, this clonotype was seen a few times. The chain couples TRBV20-1 to TRBJ2-6; D gene ambiguous. Trimming left V 1 base short and J 2 bases short, with 3 bases between. There are 13 residues in the CDR3. The germline gives CDR1 DFQATT, CDR2 SNEGSKA (reference sequence). The chain's CDR3 is CSARVAGANVLTF. CDR3 coding DNA: TGCAGTGCTAGAGTTGCTGGGGCCAACGTCCTGACTTTC.

V usage is TRBV6-2 or TRBV6-3 and J usage is TRBJ1-4, with 8 bases fitting TRBD1. J was trimmed by 7 bases and V by 6 bases; bases with no gene match: 7. The CDR3 spans 14 residues. In germline, CDR1 is MNHEY, CDR2 SVGEGT. CDR3 residues: CASSTADRAEKLFF. The CDR3 region has the DNA TGTGCCAGCAGCACCGCGGACAGGGCTGAAAAACTGTTTTTT.

This chain connects TRBV5-1 to TRBJ2-3; 11 bases are a match to TRBD1. The CDR3 is 16 residues long. After removal of 5 bases from V and 6 bases from J, the junction contained 11 bases not matched to a gene. Germline-derived CDR1 and CDR2 are SGHRS and YFSETQ. CDR3 amino acids: CASREGTGGLLDTQYF. The CDR3 bases are TGCGCCAGCAGGGAAGGGACAGGGGGGCTCTTGGATACGCAGTATTTT.

In this sample, this clonotype turned up a few times. The rearrangement links TRBV5-8 to TRBJ1-2; no clear D gene. Germline V gene sequence: CDR1 SGHTS, CDR2 YDEGEE. V was shortened by 4 bases and J by 4 bases, with 8 bases between the two germline ends. The CDR3 runs 12 residues. CDR3 nucleotide sequence: TGTGCCAGCAGCGTGAGAGCCTATGGCTACACCTTC. It specifies CASSVRAYGYTF.

This clonotype was seen at least ten times. The gene calls are TRBV6-2 or TRBV6-3 and TRBJ2-1; 9 positions agree with TRBD2. The CDR3 length is 15 residues. The germline CDR1 and CDR2 sequences are MNHEY and SVGEGT. After removal of 6 bases from V and 2 bases from J, the junction contained 5 bases not matched to a gene. CDR3 coding DNA: TGTGCCAGCAGCTTATTAGCGGGGGCCTACAATGAGCAGTTCTTC. As protein: CASSLLAGAYNEQFF.

This clonotype was detected ten times or more. The CDR3: CAISQGTGTAPSPLHF. For the CDR3, the DNA is TGTGCCATCAGCCAAGGGACCGGGACAGCACCTTCACCCCTCCACTTT. The V gene is TRBV10-3, the J gene TRBJ1-6, with 7 bases that match TRBD1. The germline V gene has CDR1 ENHRY and CDR2 SYGVKD. The length of the CDR3 is 16 residues. V lost 6 bases, J lost 9 bases, and 14 bases stayed unmatched.

This clonotype was picked up many times. The J gene is TRBJ2-1, the V gene TRBV11-2; weak D call: TRBD2 (6 bases). Looked up from germline, CDR1 is SGHAT and CDR2 is FQNNGV. The length of the CDR3 is 13 residues. Trimming removed 5 bases from V and 4 bases from J, with 9 bases in between. The chain's CDR3 is CASSGGYYNEQFF. In DNA form, the CDR3 reads TGTGCCAGCAGCGGGGGGTATTACAATGAGCAGTTCTTC.

The table lists this clonotype with many counts. The rearrangement links TRBV24-1 to TRBJ2-2, with D unclear. V gave up 4 bases and J gave up 1 base, with 15 bases separating them. The CDR3 length is 17 residues. Germline loops: CDR1 KGHDR, CDR2 SFDVKD. The CDR3 reads CATSDSGWLRNTGELFF. CDR3 sequence (DNA): TGTGCCACCAGTGACTCTGGGTGGCTTAGGAACACCGGGGAGCTGTTTTTT.

This clonotype occurred many times. This chain uses TRBV30 with TRBJ1-6; no reliable D call. V was pared by 0 bases and J by 0 bases, with 12 bases between. Germline V gene lookup returns CDR1 GTSNPN and CDR2 SVGIG (reference sequence). CDR3 length: 17 residues. The CDR3 is CAWSVVPGSSYNSPLHF. CDR3 coding DNA: TGTGCCTGGAGTGTTGTTCCTGGGAGCTCCTATAATTCACCCCTCCACTTT.

This clonotype came up a few times. This chain connects TRBV18 to TRBJ1-2; the match to TRBD1 covers 9 bases. Germline V gene data show CDR1 as KGHSH and CDR2 as LQKENI. This CDR3 has 16 residues. The trim removed 2 bases at V and 4 bases at J, leaving 8 bases unmatched. CDR3 sequence: CASSPGTGYNGYGYTF. CDR3 sequence (DNA): TGTGCCAGCTCACCAGGGACAGGGTATAATGGCTATGGCTACACCTTC.

This clonotype was recorded at least ten times. This chain's CDR3 is CATSDLGGNSYNEQFF. The CDR3 DNA is TGTGCCACCAGTGATTTGGGGGGGAACTCCTACAATGAGCAGTTCTTC. The chain links TRBV24-1 to TRBJ2-1; possible D gene TRBD2, 6 bases. This CDR3 spans 16 amino acids. CDR1 is KGHDR and CDR2 is SFDVKD in the germline V gene. With 0 bases removed from V and 0 bases from J, the gap between germline ends came to 8 bases.